The 14 T cell receptor beta chains below come from one sample, sequenced in a study of T-cell reconstitution after alpha-beta-depleted transplantation in children. TCRbeta library construction was performed incorporating unique molecular identifiers. Via MiXCR, TCRdb re-called the PCR reads, giving one row per CDR3 protein. The data hold 300,000 to 350,000 distinct CDR3 sequences, with around 15% observed a single time. The material was PBMCs, mostly from graft donor cells, obtained 360 days after TCRalphabeta/CD19-depleted stem cell transplant. The receptors were sampled from a male patient between 2 and 10 years old who had a stem cell transplant for acute lymphoblastic leukemia, so the T cells may come from the graft donor.

This chain uses TRBV10-2 with TRBJ2-2; D not resolved. The germline V and J ends were trimmed by 3 bases and 7 bases, with 3 bases remaining between them. The CDR3 is made up of 11 amino acids. Germline V gives CDR1 WSHSY, CDR2 SAAADI. In DNA, the CDR3 is TGCGCCAGCAGTGACGGCGGGGAGCTGTTTTTT. It is translated as CASSDGGELFF.

This clonotype was picked up a small number of times. The V and J genes are TRBV4-3 and TRBJ1-4; tentative D call: TRBD1 (5 bases). V lost 4 bases to trimming and J lost 9 bases, with 12 bases between them. The CDR3 is made up of 13 amino acids. Germline assignment: CDR1 LGHNA and CDR2 YSLEER. CDR3 sequence: CASSLAGKKKLFF. DNA for the CDR3: TGCGCCAGCAGCCTGGCAGGGAAGAAAAAACTGTTTTTT.

This clonotype was seen at least ten times. For the CDR3, the DNA is TGCGCCAAACATGGATCCAATGAGCAGTTCTTC. Protein product: CAKHGSNEQFF. The chain has TRBV5-1 and TRBJ2-1; D is unclear. From germline, CDR1 is SGHRS and CDR2 YFSETQ. Deletions cut 9 bases from V and 6 bases from J, with 10 bases between. This CDR3 spans 11 amino acids.

The DNA of the CDR3 is TGTGCCAGCAGCTTAGTGGGGGGCAGGATGGAGACCCAGTACTTC. Translated: CASSLVGGRMETQYF. J is TRBJ2-5 and V is TRBV7-3; D tentatively fits TRBD1 or TRBD2 (6 bases each). Deletions cut 2 bases from V and 5 bases from J, with 15 bases between. Germline-derived CDR1 and CDR2 are SGHTA and FQGTGA. CDR3 size: 15 residues.

The table lists this clonotype with many counts. The chain combines TRBV28 with TRBJ2-5; 9 nucleotides align to TRBD2. In germline, CDR1 is MDHEN, CDR2 SYDVKM. This CDR3 has 18 amino acids. V lost 6 bases to trimming and J lost 2 bases; unmatched junction nucleotides: 16. The CDR3 sequence: CASSPWTVAGEVQETQYF. The CDR3 region has the DNA TGTGCCAGCAGCCCATGGACCGTAGCGGGAGAGGTACAAGAGACCCAGTACTTC.

The V gene is TRBV7-2, the J gene TRBJ2-5; 8 bases are shared with TRBD1. Trimming at V came to 4 bases and at J to 4 bases, leaving 8 bases not matched to a gene. This CDR3 has 15 residues. The germline V gene has CDR1 SGHTA and CDR2 FQGNSA. DNA for the CDR3: TGTGCCAGCAGCTGGGACAGGACCATTTCAGAGACCCAGTACTTC. This gives the protein CASSWDRTISETQYF.

The CDR3 protein is CASSQEPTTSGSVGELFF. CDR3 nucleotides: TGCGCCAGCAGCCAAGAACCCACGACTAGCGGGAGTGTCGGGGAGCTGTTTTTT. V usage is TRBV4-3 and J usage is TRBJ2-2, with TRBD2 matching 12 bases. The germline gives CDR1 LGHNA, CDR2 YSLEER. V shed 0 bases, J shed 7 bases, and the junction held 9 bases outside the gene matches. CDR3 length: 18 amino acids.

The chain recombines TRBV29-1 with TRBJ2-1; D not resolved. V was shortened by 7 bases and J by 4 bases, with 11 bases between the two germline ends. The CDR3 is 12 residues long. The germline CDR1 and CDR2 sequences are SQVTM and ANQGSEA. The CDR3 region is CSGSSLYNEQFF. In DNA form, the CDR3 reads TGCAGCGGGAGCAGTCTTTACAATGAGCAGTTCTTC.

At least ten counts were recorded for this clonotype. This sequence joins TRBV12-3 or TRBV12-4 and TRBJ2-6; the D is unclear. V was shortened by 5 bases and J by 0 bases, with 8 bases between the two germline ends. CDR3 length: 15 amino acids. As DNA, the CDR3 is TGTGCCAGCAGTCCACTCTCCTCTGGGGCCAACGTCCTGACTTTC. It specifies CASSPLSSGANVLTF.

V gene TRBV20-1 combines with J gene TRBJ2-7; 11 bases are shared with TRBD2. The CDR3 runs to 14 residues. V lost 4 bases and J lost 3; bases outside the gene matches: 5. Germline loops: CDR1 DFQATT, CDR2 SNEGSKA (reference sequence). As DNA, the CDR3 is TGCAGTGCTATGGGGACTAGCGGTTTCTACGAGCAGTACTTC. It codes for CSAMGTSGFYEQYF.

The chain couples TRBV28 to TRBJ1-6; D is uncertain. V dropped 7 bases and J dropped 10 bases, with 11 bases sitting between them. This CDR3 contains 12 residues. Germline V gene data show CDR1 as MDHEN and CDR2 as SYDVKM. CDR3 loop: CASITKWSPLHF. CDR3 sequence (DNA): TGTGCCAGCATCACCAAATGGTCACCCCTCCACTTT.

The V call is TRBV9, the J call TRBJ2-7; possible D gene TRBD1, 5 bases. Germline CDR1 reads SGDLS; CDR2 reads YYNGEE. The CDR3 totals 16 residues. V was clipped by 1 base and J by 4 bases, with 18 bases between them. CDR3 protein: CASSVRGHPTLYEQYF. The CDR3 nucleotides are TGTGCCAGCAGCGTACGCGGACATCCTACACTTTACGAGCAGTACTTC.

This clonotype was seen more than once but under ten times. V and J are TRBV20-1 and TRBJ2-5; 12 nucleotides agree with TRBD2. CDR1 and CDR2 (germline): DFQATT, SNEGSKA (reference sequence). This CDR3 spans 15 amino acids. Germline trimming cut 4 bases from V and 2 bases from J; bases unmatched to any gene: 5. The CDR3 reads CSATTGLAGQETQYF. The CDR3 DNA follows: TGCAGTGCTACTACCGGACTAGCGGGGCAAGAGACCCAGTACTTC.

This clonotype was seen repeatedly, ten times or more. The rearrangement joins TRBV6-5 to TRBJ1-1; the D is unclear. Trimming took off 2 bases at V and 7 bases at J, with 14 bases between the two ends. Germline CDR1 reads MNHEY; CDR2 reads SVGAGI. The CDR3 has 14 amino acids. In DNA form, the CDR3 reads TGTGCCAGCAGTTACGAGACCGGGGTTGGTGAAGCTTTCTTT. Protein sequence: CASSYETGVGEAFF.